This T cell receptor (beta chain) appears in the sequencing data of a study of Graves' ophthalmopathy and Graves' hyperthyroidism. About the study: Investigators collected peripheral blood at initial diagnosis, before any treatment was given.

Amplification of the TCR beta CDR3 regions used RNA transcripts (as template). The workflow started with a first-round RT-PCR run with HTBI primers and then moved on to a second-round multiplex PCR. TCRdb fed the multiplex PCR reads into MiXCR, producing one record per CDR3 protein. The table has some 520,000 distinct CDR3 sequences, 13% to 15% seen once. This clonotype was counted many times. Antigen unknown. Study-wide findings and caveats: Blood shared most expanded thyroid clonotypes above 0.001 frequency.

The sequence was collected from a woman in her twenties or thirties with Graves' ophthalmopathy. Sequenced input: blood.

CDR3 DNA: TGCAGCGTTGAATACTTACAGGGTAAGACTGAAGCTTTCTTT. Translating it yields CSVEYLQGKTEAFF. The rearrangement uses TRBV29-1 and TRBJ1-1; TRBD1 might be the D (6 bases). The CDR3 sequence is 14 residues long. The ends were cut back, 2 bases at V and 5 bases at J, with 15 bases in the middle. Germline CDR1 SQVTM, CDR2 ANQGSEA.